This T cell receptor (beta chain) appears in the sequencing data of a study of T-cell memory formation after mild COVID-19. About the study: There were largely donor-specific TCR clusters.

The study, taken as a whole, reports: CD8+ contracting clones occupied EMRA, while CD4+ ones occupied mainly CM and EM. From day 15 to 85, contracting clones were balanced between CD4 and CD8, whereas later expanders leaned toward CD4+. The pre-infection memory compartment contained some responding clones, suggesting cross-reactive memory joined.

There are a few counts of this clonotype. Its target is not known. Trimming removed 0 bases at V and 9 bases at J, with 24 bases between. The germline gives CDR1 LGHNA, CDR2 YNFKEQ. CDR3 length equals 18 residues. TCRdb passed the 5' RACE reads through MiXCR, listing each CDR3 protein once. The data show hundreds of thousands of distinct CDR3 sequences, with less than 20% seen just once and under 25% held by the top ten. The sample taken for sequencing was PBMCs or a T cell subset sorted from them (not recorded which). The receptor comes from a man in his late teens or twenties who had mild COVID-19 (a few samples of this study predate the infection). Cell type and time point are not known. This chain links TRBV4-2 with TRBJ1-5; D is undetermined. The CDR3 here is CASSQESRFAGSSPPQHF. CDR3 sequence (DNA): TGTGCCAGCAGCCAAGAAAGTCGGTTCGCGGGTAGTAGTCCGCCCCAGCATTTT.